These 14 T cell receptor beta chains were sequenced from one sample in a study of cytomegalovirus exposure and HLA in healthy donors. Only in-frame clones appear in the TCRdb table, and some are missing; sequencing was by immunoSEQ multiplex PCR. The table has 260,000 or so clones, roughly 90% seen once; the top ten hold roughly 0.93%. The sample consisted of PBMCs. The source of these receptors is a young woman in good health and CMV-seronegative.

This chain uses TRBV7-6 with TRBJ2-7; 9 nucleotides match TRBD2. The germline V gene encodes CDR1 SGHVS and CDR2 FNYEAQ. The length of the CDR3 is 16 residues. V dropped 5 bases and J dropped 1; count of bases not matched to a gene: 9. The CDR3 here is CASSPGGAGGSYEQYF. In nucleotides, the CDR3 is TGTGCCAGCAGCCCAGGGGGGGCGGGAGGGTCCTACGAGCAGTACTTC.

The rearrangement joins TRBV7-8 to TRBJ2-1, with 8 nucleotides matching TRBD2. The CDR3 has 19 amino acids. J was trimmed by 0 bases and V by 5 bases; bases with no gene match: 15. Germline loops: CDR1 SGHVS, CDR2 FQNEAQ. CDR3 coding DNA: TGTGCCAGCAGCCTCATCTTAAGCGGGAGTGGCATCTCCTACAATGAGCAGTTCTTC. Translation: CASSLILSGSGISYNEQFF.

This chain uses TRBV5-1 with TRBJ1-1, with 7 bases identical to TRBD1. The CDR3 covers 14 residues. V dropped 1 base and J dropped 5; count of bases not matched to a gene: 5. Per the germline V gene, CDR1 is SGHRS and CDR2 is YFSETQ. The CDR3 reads CASSLKGGKTEAFF. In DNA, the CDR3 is TGCGCCAGCAGCTTGAAAGGGGGCAAGACTGAAGCTTTCTTT. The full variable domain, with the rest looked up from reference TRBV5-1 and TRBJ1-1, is KAGVTQTPRYLIKTRGQQVTLSCSPISGHRSVSWYQQTPGQGLQFLFEYFSETQRNKGNFPGRFSGRQFSNSRSEMNVSTLELGDSALYLCASSLKGGKTEAFFGQGTRLTVV.

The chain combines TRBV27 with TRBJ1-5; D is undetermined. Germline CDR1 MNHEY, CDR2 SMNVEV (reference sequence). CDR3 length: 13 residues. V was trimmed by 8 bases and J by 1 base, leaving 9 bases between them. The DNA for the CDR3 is TGTGCCAGCTCCACGGGGAGCAATCAGCCCCAGCATTTT. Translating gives CASSTGSNQPQHF.

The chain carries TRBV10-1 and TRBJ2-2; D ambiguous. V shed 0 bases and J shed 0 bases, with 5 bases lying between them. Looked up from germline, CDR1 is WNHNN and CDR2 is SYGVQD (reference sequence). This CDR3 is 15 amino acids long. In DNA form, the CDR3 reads TGCGCCAGCAGTGAGTCGGCAGCGAACACCGGGGAGCTGTTTTTT. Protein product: CASSESAANTGELFF.

The CDR3 reads CATRGLLDTF. The CDR3 DNA reads TGTGCCACCAGGGGGCTACTCGACACCTTC. The gene calls are TRBV28 and TRBJ1-2, with 8 positions matching TRBD1. The germline V gene encodes CDR1 MDHEN and CDR2 SYDVKM. The CDR3 extends over 10 amino acids. The junction had 7 bases not matched to a gene; V was cut back by 10 bases and J by 12 bases.

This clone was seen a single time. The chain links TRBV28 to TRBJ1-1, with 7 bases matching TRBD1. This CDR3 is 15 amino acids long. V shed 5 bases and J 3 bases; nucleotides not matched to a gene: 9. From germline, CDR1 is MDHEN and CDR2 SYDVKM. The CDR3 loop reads CASSPQGSADTEAFF. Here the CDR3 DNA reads TGTGCCAGCAGTCCACAGGGGAGCGCGGACACTGAAGCTTTCTTT.

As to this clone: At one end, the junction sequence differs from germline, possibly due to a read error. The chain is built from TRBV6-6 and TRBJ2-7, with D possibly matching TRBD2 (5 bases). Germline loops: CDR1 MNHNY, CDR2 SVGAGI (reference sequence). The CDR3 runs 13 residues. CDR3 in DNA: TGTGCCAGCACTTACTCCGGGATTTACGAGCAGTACTTC. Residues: CASTYSGIYEQYF.

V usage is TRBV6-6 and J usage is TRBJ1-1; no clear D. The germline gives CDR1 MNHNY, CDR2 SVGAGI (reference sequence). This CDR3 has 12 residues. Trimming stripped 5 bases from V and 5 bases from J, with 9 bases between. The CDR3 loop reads CASSPRWTEAFF. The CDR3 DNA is TGTGCCAGCAGTCCACGGTGGACTGAAGCTTTCTTT.

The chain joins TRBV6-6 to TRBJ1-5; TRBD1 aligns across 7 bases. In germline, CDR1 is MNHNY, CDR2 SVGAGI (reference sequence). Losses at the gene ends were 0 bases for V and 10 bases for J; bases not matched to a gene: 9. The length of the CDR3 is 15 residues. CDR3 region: CASSYSTGQQDPQHF. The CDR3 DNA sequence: TGTGCCAGCAGTTACTCGACGGGACAGCAGGACCCCCAGCATTTT.

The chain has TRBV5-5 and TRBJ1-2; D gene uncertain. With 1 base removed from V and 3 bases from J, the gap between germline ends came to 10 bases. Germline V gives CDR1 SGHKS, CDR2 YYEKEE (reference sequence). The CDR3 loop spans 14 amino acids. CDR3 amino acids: CASSLSPEDYGYTF. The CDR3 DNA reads TGTGCCAGCAGCTTGAGCCCGGAGGACTATGGCTACACCTTC.

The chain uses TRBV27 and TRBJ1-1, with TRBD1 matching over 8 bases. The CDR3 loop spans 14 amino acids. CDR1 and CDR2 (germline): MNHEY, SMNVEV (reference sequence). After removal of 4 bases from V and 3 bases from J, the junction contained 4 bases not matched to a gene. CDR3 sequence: CASSSSDRDTEAFF. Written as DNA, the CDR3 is TGTGCCAGCAGTTCCTCGGACAGGGACACTGAAGCTTTCTTT.

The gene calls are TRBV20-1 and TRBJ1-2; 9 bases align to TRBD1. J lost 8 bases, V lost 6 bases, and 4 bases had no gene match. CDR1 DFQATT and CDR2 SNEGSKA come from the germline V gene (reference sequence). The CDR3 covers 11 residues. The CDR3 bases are TGCAGTGCCAGGGACAGGGCGGGCTACACCTTC. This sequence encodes CSARDRAGYTF.

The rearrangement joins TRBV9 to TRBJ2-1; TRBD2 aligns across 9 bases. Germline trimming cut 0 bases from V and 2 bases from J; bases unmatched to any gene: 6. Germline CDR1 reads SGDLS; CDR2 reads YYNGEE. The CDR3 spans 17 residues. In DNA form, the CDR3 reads TGTGCCAGCAGCGTAGCGGCGGGAGGGCTCACCTACAATGAGCAGTTCTTC. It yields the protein CASSVAAGGLTYNEQFF.